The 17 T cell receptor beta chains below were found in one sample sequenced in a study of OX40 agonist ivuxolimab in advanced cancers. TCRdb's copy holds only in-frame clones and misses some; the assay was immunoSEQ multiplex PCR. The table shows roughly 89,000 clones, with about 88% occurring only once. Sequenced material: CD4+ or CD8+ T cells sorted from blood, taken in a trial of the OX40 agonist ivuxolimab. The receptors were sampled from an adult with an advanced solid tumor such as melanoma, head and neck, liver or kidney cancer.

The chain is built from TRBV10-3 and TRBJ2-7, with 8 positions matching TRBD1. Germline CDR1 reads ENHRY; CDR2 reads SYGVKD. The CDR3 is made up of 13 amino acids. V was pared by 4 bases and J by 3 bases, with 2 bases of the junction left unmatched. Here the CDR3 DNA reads TGTGCCATCAGTGTGGACAGGGACTACGAGCAGTACTTC. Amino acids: CAISVDRDYEQYF.

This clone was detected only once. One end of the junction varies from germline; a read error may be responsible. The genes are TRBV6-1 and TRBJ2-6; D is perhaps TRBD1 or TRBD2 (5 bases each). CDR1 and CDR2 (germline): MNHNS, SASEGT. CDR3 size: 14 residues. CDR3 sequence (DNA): TGTGCCAGCAGTGAATCCGGGGCAGGGAGCATTTCGGCTTTC. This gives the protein CASSESGAGSISAF.

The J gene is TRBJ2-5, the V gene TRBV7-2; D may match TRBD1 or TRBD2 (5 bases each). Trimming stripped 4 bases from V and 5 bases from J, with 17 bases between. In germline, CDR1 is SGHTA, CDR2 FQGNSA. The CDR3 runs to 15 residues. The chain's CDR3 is CASSSSAGGWETQYF. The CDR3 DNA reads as TGTGCCAGCAGCTCCTCGGCTGGGGGTTGGGAGACCCAGTACTTC.

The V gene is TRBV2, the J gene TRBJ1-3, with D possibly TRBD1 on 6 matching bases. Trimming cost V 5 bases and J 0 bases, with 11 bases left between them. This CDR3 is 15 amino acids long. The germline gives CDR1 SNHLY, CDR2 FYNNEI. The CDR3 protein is CASSITTGSGNTIYF. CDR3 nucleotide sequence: TGTGCCAGCAGTATCACGACAGGCTCTGGAAACACCATATATTTT. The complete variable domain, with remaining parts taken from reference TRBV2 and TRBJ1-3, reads EPEVTQTPSHQVTQMGQEVILRCVPISNHLYFYWYRQILGQKVEFLVSFYNNEISEKSEIFDDQFSVERPDGSNFTLKIRSTKLEDSAMYFCASSITTGSGNTIYFGEGSWLTVV.

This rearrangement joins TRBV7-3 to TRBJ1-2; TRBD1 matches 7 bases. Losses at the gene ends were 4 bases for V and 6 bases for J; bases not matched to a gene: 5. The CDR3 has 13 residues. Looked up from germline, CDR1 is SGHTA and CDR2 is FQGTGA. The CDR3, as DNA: TGTGCCAGCAGCTACCGCCAGGGGGATGGCTACACCTTC. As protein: CASSYRQGDGYTF.

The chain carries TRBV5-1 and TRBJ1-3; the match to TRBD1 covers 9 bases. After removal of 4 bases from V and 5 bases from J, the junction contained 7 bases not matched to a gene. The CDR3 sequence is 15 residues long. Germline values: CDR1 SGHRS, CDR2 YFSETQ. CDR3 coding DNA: TGCGCCAGCAGCACGGGGGACAGGGATAGAAACACCATATATTTT. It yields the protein CASSTGDRDRNTIYF.

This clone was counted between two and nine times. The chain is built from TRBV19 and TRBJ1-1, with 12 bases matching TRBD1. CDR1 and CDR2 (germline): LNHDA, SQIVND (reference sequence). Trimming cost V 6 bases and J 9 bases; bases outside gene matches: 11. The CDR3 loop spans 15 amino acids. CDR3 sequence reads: CASSRRGQGAPQAFF. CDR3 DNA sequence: TGTGCCAGTAGCAGGAGGGGACAGGGGGCTCCTCAAGCTTTCTTT. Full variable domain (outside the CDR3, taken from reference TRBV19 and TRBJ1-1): DGGITQSPKYLFRKEGQNVTLSCEQNLNHDAMYWYRQDPGQGLRLIYYSQIVNDFQKGDIAEGYSVSREKKESFPLTVTSAQKNPTAFYLCASSRRGQGAPQAFFGQGTRLTVV.

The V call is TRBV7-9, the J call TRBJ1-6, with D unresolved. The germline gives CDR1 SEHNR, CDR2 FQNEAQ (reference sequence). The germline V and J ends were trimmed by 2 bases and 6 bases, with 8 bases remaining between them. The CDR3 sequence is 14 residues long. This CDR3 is CASSLKRGNSPLHF. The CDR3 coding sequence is TGTGCCAGCAGCTTAAAACGGGGTAATTCACCCCTCCACTTT. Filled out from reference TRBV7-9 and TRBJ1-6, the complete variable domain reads DTGVSQNPRHKITKRGQNVTFRCDPISEHNRLYWYRQTLGQGPEFLTYFQNEAQLEKSRLLSDRFSAERPKGSFSTLEIQRTEQGDSAMYLCASSLKRGNSPLHFGNGTRLTVT.

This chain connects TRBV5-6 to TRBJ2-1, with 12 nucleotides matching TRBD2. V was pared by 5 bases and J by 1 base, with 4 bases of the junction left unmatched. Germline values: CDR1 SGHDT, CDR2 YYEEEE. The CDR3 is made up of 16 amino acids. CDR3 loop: CASSSGTSGSYNEQFF. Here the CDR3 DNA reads TGTGCCAGCAGTTCCGGGACTAGCGGGTCCTACAATGAGCAGTTCTTC.

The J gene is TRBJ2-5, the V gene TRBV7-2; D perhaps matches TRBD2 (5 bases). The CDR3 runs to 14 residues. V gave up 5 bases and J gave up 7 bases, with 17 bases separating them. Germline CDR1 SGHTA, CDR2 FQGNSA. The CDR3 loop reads CASSRGSGLGTQYF. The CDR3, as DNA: TGTGCCAGCAGCAGAGGGTCTGGTCTCGGGACCCAGTACTTC.

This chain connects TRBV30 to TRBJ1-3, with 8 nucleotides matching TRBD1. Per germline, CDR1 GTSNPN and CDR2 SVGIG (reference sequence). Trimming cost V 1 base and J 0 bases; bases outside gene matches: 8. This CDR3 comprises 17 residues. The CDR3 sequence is CAWSARTGILSGNTIYF. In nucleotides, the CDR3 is TGTGCCTGGAGTGCACGGACAGGGATACTCTCTGGAAACACCATATATTTT.

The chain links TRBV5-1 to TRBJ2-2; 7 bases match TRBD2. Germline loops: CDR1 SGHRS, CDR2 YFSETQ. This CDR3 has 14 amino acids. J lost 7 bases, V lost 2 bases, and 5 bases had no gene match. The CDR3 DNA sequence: TGCGCCAGCAGCTTCGGGGGGAGAATCGGGGAGCTGTTTTTT. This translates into CASSFGGRIGELFF. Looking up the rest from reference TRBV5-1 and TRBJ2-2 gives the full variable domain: KAGVTQTPRYLIKTRGQQVTLSCSPISGHRSVSWYQQTPGQGLQFLFEYFSETQRNKGNFPGRFSGRQFSNSRSEMNVSTLELGDSALYLCASSFGGRIGELFFGEGSRLTVL.

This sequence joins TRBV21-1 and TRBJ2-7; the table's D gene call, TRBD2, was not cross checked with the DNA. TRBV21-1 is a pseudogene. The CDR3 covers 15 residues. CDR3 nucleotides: TGTGCCAGCAGCCCCGACGGGGGTAATTCCTACGAGCAGTACTTC. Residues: CASSPDGGNSYEQYF.

CDR3 nucleotide sequence: TGCGCCAGCAGTCAATCGGGAGGGTACACTGAAGCTTTCTTT. It specifies CASSQSGGYTEAFF. The chain is built from TRBV23-1 and TRBJ1-1; D not certain. TRBV23-1 is assigned to the ORF class and has an uncertain function. V shed 0 bases and J shed 3 bases, with 8 bases lying between them. CDR3 length: 14 residues.

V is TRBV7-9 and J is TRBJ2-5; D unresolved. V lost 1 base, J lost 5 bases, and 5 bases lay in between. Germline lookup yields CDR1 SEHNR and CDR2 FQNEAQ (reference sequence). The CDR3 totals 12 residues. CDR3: CASSLVSETQYF. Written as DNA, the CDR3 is TGTGCCAGCAGCTTAGTTTCGGAGACCCAGTACTTC.

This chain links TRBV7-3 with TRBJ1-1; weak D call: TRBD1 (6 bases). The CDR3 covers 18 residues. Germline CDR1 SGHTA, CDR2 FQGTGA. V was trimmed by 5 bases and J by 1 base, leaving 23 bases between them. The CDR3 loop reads CASSHRMSPGHGNTEAFF. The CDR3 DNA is TGTGCCAGCAGCCACCGGATGTCACCGGGACATGGGAACACTGAAGCTTTCTTT.

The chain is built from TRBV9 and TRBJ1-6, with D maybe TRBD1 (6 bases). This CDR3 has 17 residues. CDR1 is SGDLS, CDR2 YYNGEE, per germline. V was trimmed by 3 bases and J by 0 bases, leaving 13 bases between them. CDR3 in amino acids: CASSAPRTASYNSPLHF. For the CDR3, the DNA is TGTGCCAGCAGCGCGCCAAGGACAGCCTCCTATAATTCACCCCTCCACTTT.